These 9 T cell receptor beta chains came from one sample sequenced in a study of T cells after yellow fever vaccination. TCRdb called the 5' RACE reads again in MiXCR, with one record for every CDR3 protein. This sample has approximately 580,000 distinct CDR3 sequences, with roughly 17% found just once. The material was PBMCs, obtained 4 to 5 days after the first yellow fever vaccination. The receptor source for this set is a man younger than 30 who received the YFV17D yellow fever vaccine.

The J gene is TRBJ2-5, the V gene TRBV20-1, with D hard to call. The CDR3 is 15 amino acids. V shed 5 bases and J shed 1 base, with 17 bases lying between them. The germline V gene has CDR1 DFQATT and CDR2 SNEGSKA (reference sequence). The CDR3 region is CSARKDGRPQETQYF. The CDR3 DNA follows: TGCAGTGCTCGAAAAGACGGACGGCCCCAAGAGACCCAGTACTTC.

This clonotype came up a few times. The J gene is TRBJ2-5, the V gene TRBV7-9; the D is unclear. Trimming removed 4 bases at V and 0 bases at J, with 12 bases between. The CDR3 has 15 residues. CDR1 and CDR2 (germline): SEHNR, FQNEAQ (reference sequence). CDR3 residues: CASSSLVSHQETQYF. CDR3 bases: TGTGCCAGCAGCTCCCTGGTTTCACACCAAGAGACCCAGTACTTC.

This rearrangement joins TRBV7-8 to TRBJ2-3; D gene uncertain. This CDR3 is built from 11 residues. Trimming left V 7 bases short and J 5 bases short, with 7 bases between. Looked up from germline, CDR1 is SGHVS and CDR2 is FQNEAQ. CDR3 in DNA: TGTGCCAGCACCTTTCTAGATACGCAGTATTTT. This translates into CASTFLDTQYF. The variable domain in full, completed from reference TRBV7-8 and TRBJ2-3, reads GAGVSQSPRYKVAKRGQDVALRCDPISGHVSLFWYQQALGQGPEFLTYFQNEAQLDKSGLPSDRFFAERPEGSVSTLKIQRTQQEDSAVYLCASTFLDTQYFGPGTRLTVL.

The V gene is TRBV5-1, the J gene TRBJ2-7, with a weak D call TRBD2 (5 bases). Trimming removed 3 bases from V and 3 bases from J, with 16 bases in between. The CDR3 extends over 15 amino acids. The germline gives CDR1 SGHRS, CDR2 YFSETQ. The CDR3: CASSSTLGLLYEQYF. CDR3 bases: TGCGCCAGCAGCTCTACCCTCGGACTCCTCTACGAGCAGTACTTC.

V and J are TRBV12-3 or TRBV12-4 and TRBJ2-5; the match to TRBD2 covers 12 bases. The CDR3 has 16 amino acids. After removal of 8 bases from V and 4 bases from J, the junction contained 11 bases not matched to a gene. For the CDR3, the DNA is TGTGCCAGCGCCTTTTCTAGCGGGGGGGCCTCAGAGACCCAGTACTTC. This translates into CASAFSSGGASETQYF.

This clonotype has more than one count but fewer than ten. The CDR3 bases are TGTGCCAGCAGCTCCGCGGGACAGGGTTCCGAAAAACTGTTTTTT. It encodes CASSSAGQGSEKLFF. The chain joins TRBV7-2 to TRBJ1-4, with 9 bases fitting TRBD1. The germline CDR1 and CDR2 sequences are SGHTA and FQGNSA. V lost 4 bases, J lost 8 bases, and 8 bases stayed unmatched. CDR3 length: 15 amino acids.

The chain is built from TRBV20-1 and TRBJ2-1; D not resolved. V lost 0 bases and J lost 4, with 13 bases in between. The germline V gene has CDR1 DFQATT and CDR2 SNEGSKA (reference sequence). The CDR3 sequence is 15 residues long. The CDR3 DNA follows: TGCAGTGCTAGAGACAAGAAGATACCTTACAATGAGCAGTTCTTC. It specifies CSARDKKIPYNEQFF.

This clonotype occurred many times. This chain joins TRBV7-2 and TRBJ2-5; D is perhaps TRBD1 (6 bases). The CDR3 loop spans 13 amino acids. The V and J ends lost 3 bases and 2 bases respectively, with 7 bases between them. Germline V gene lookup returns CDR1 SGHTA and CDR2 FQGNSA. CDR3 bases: TGTGCCAGCAGCTTCCAGGGGCAAGAGACCCAGTACTTC. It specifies CASSFQGQETQYF.

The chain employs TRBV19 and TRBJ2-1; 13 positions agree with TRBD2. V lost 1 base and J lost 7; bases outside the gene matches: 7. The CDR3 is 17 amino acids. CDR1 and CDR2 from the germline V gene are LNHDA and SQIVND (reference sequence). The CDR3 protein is CASSIGTSGGAGNEQFF. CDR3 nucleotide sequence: TGTGCCAGTAGTATAGGTACTAGCGGGGGGGCGGGGAATGAGCAGTTCTTC.